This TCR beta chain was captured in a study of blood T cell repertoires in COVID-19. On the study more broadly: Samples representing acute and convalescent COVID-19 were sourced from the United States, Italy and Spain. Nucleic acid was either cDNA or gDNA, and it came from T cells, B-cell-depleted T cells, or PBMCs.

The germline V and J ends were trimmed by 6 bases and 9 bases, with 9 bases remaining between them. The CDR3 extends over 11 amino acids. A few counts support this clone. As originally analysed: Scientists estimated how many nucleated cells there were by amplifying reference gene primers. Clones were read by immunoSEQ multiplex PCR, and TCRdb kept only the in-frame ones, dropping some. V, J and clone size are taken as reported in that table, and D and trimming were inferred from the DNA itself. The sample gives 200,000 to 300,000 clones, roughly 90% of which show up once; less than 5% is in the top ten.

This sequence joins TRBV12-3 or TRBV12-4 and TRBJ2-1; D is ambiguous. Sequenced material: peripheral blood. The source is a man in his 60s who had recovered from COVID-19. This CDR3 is CASSRDSEQFF. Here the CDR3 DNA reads TGTGCCAGCAGCCGTGATAGTGAGCAGTTCTTC.